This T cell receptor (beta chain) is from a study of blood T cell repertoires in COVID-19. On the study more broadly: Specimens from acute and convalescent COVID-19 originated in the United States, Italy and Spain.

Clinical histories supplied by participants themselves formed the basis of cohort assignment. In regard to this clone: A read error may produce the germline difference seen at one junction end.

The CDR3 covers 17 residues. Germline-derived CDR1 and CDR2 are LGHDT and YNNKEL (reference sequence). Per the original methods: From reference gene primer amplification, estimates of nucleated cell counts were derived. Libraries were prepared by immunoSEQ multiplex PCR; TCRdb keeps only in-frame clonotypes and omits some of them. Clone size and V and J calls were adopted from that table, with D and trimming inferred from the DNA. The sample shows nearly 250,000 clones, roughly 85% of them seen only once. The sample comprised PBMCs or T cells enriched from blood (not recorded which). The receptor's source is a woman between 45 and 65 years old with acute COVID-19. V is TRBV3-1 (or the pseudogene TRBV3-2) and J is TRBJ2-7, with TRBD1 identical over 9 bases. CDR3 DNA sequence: TGTGCCAGCAGCCAAGTTCACTCTCTACCGGGGACAGGGAGTTTGAACTTC. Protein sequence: CASSQVHSLPGTGSLNF.